A selection of T cell receptor beta chains follows, all from one sample in a study of T cells in Graves' hyperthyroidism and ophthalmopathy. TCRdb re-called the multiplex PCR reads through MiXCR, storing one row per CDR3 protein. The sample has 540,000 or so distinct CDR3 sequences; 15% to 18% are singletons. Sequences were obtained from blood. These TCRs come from a woman aged 25 to 45 with Graves' hyperthyroidism. Each CDR3 is given with its conserved first and last residue. Fields, in order: V gene, J gene, CDR3 protein.

>TRBV3-1|TRBJ2-3
CASSLQGIHTDTQYF
>TRBV20-1|TRBJ2-7
CSARGHLYEQYF
>TRBV7-3|TRBJ2-1
CASSLGTEYNEQFF
>TRBV15|TRBJ2-3
CATSKRVQSSSGDTQYF
>TRBV18|TRBJ1-1
CASSLTGTAAEAFF
>TRBV7-2|TRBJ1-5
CASSLLKGSQPQHF
>TRBV7-2|TRBJ2-7
CASSPDRGSGEQYF
>TRBV5-8|TRBJ2-1
CASSLQGHDEQFF
>TRBV29-1|TRBJ1-2
CSVEDRRRGDYGYTF
>TRBV7-2|TRBJ1-2
CASSLVSARGYTF
>TRBV9|TRBJ1-2
CASSEQGSYGYTF
>TRBV28|TRBJ2-5
CASSFQGIQETQYF
>TRBV5-1|TRBJ2-2
CASSRQSSGNTGEPFF
>TRBV2|TRBJ2-1
CASRDRVSYNEQFF
>TRBV11-3|TRBJ2-2
CASSLTSGELFF
>TRBV12-3/TRBV12-4|TRBJ2-2
CASRGRQGANTGELFF
>TRBV6-2/TRBV6-3|TRBJ2-7
CATLEKPHPEQYF
>TRBV18|TRBJ2-3
CASSPLRTGGITDTQYF
>TRBV30|TRBJ2-7
CAWRSTGGMYEQYF
>TRBV25-1|TRBJ2-3
CASSAGANSAHTQYF
>TRBV11-2|TRBJ2-1
CASGPPGGSWNEQFF
>TRBV25-1|TRBJ1-6
CASSRGSYNSPLHF
>TRBV7-9|TRBJ1-4
CASSLVGFGDEKLFF
>TRBV30|TRBJ2-1
CAWNPRPYNEQFF
>TRBV5-1|TRBJ2-3
CASSWGTSGATSTDTQYF
>TRBV11-2|TRBJ1-4
CASSLTGSEEKLFF
>TRBV10-3|TRBJ2-5
CATTPRDRDDGETQYF
>TRBV30|TRBJ1-1
CAWAGQLDSEAFF
>TRBV27|TRBJ2-2
CASSAHGTGNTGELFF
>TRBV6-2/TRBV6-3|TRBJ1-3
CASRGGQRSGNTIYF
>TRBV6-6|TRBJ2-7
CASSYPQTSGSYEQYF
>TRBV11-2|TRBJ2-3
CASSPGTSGDTDTQYF
>TRBV28|TRBJ2-7
CASSPTPGLAGGGTYEQYF
>TRBV27|TRBJ1-5
CASSFSHGNQPQHF
>TRBV20-1|TRBJ2-7
CSARGDSSYEQYF
>TRBV30|TRBJ1-4
CAWSIHTGVGEKLFF
>TRBV11-2|TRBJ2-1
CASSSTRGDNEQFF
>TRBV30|TRBJ1-2
CACQGDILISGGYTF
>TRBV24-1|TRBJ2-4
CATKWRGTKNIQYF
>TRBV5-6|TRBJ2-1
CASSSLAEQFF
>TRBV10-3|TRBJ2-7
CAISLPGLAGVEQYF
>TRBV3-1|TRBJ2-1
CASSQTVNEQFF
>TRBV6-5|TRBJ1-1
CASSYEGDTEAFF
>TRBV28|TRBJ1-4
CASTTGNEKLFF
>TRBV10-3|TRBJ2-2
CAISESIYRDYTGELFF
>TRBV29-1|TRBJ2-1
CSVQRVYNEQFF
>TRBV4-3|TRBJ2-1
CASSHRLAASYNEQFF